This is a list of T cell receptor beta chains from one sample in a study of response to subunit inactivated influenza vaccine. TCRdb called the RT-PCR reads again in MiXCR, with one record for every CDR3 protein. The sample holds around 530,000 distinct CDR3 sequences, over 9.5% seen once. This material consisted of PBMCs from blood, taken on the day of vaccination. The receptors originated from a man aged 45-60 years who received an inactivated influenza vaccine. Each CDR3 is given with its conserved first and last residue. The order of the fields is clone size, D gene, J gene, V gene, CDR3 DNA, CDR3 protein. D genes are given only for firm matches. Where a row states a size, it is once, few, many or the class of an expanded clone; other rows omit it.

clone size: few
D gene: -
J gene: TRBJ2-4
V gene: TRBV7-8
CDR3 DNA: TGTGCCAGCAGCTTCGGAGTGATTTCGGGAAACATTCAGTACTTC
CDR3 protein: CASSFGVISGNIQYF

clone size: few
D gene: -
J gene: TRBJ2-1
V gene: TRBV10-3
CDR3 DNA: TGTGCCATCAGTGTTACTAGTGAGCTAAACAATGAGCAGTTCTTC
CDR3 protein: CAISVTSELNNEQFF

clone size: many
D gene: -
J gene: TRBJ2-2
V gene: TRBV4-3
CDR3 DNA: TGCGCCAGCAGCCAAGAGCAGGGCAGGGGACGCACCGGGGAGCTGTTTTTT
CDR3 protein: CASSQEQGRGRTGELFF

clone size: many
D gene: -
J gene: TRBJ1-1
V gene: TRBV7-2
CDR3 DNA: TGTGCCAGCAGCCCTAGACAGACGAACACTGAAGCTTTCTTT
CDR3 protein: CASSPRQTNTEAFF

clone size: many
D gene: TRBD1
J gene: TRBJ1-2
V gene: TRBV5-1
CDR3 DNA: TGCGCCAGCAGCTTGGACGGGACAGAAAACTATGGCTACACCTTC
CDR3 protein: CASSLDGTENYGYTF

clone size: few
D gene: -
J gene: TRBJ2-5
V gene: TRBV7-9
CDR3 DNA: TGTGCCAGCAGCAGGGACGGGGGACCCCAAGAGACCCAGTACTTC
CDR3 protein: CASSRDGGPQETQYF

clone size: -
D gene: -
J gene: TRBJ2-3
V gene: TRBV20-1
CDR3 DNA: TGCAGTGCTAGAGTTATGGGCCGCAACACAGATACGCAGTATTTT
CDR3 protein: CSARVMGRNTDTQYF

clone size: many
D gene: -
J gene: TRBJ1-5
V gene: TRBV20-1
CDR3 DNA: TGCAGTGCTGCGCCGGGTGGCAATCAGCCCCAGCATTTT
CDR3 protein: CSAAPGGNQPQHF

clone size: many
D gene: -
J gene: TRBJ2-1
V gene: TRBV5-1
CDR3 DNA: TGCGCCAGCAGCTTGCCTATCAGTGAGCAGTTCTTC
CDR3 protein: CASSLPISEQFF

clone size: many
D gene: -
J gene: TRBJ2-7
V gene: TRBV28
CDR3 DNA: TGTGCCAGCAGACCAGTTAGCGGAAGCTTTTTCGAGCAGTACTTC
CDR3 protein: CASRPVSGSFFEQYF

clone size: few
D gene: TRBD2
J gene: TRBJ2-7
V gene: TRBV5-6
CDR3 DNA: TGTGCCAGCAGCTTGAATGTACTAGCGGGGCATCTCTACGAGCAGTACTTC
CDR3 protein: CASSLNVLAGHLYEQYF

clone size: few
D gene: TRBD2
J gene: TRBJ2-7
V gene: TRBV20-1
CDR3 DNA: TGCAGTAGCGTGGGGGGGACCCTCTCCTACGAGCAGTACTTC
CDR3 protein: CSSVGGTLSYEQYF

clone size: many
D gene: -
J gene: TRBJ2-1
V gene: TRBV4-3
CDR3 DNA: TGCGCCAGCAGCCAAGATCGCCCTTATGAGCAGTTCTTC
CDR3 protein: CASSQDRPYEQFF

clone size: -
D gene: TRBD1
J gene: TRBJ2-7
V gene: TRBV18
CDR3 DNA: TGTGCCAGCTCACACCGGGACAGGGGACTCCCCTACGAGCAGTACTTC
CDR3 protein: CASSHRDRGLPYEQYF

clone size: few
D gene: -
J gene: TRBJ2-7
V gene: TRBV7-2
CDR3 DNA: TGTGCCAGCAGCTCCGGGGCTGTCTACGAGCAGTACTTC
CDR3 protein: CASSSGAVYEQYF

clone size: many
D gene: TRBD2
J gene: TRBJ2-1
V gene: TRBV4-1
CDR3 DNA: TGCGCCAGCAGCCAAGGACTAGCGGGGGGCCCTAGCTCCTACAATGAGCAGTTCTTC
CDR3 protein: CASSQGLAGGPSSYNEQFF

clone size: many
D gene: -
J gene: TRBJ2-3
V gene: TRBV20-1
CDR3 DNA: TGCAGTGCTAGCGACCAATTCGATACGCAGTATTTT
CDR3 protein: CSASDQFDTQYF

clone size: -
D gene: TRBD1
J gene: TRBJ1-1
V gene: TRBV10-3
CDR3 DNA: TGTGCCATCAGTGCACAGGGGGTTGACACTGAAGCTTTCTTT
CDR3 protein: CAISAQGVDTEAFF

clone size: -
D gene: -
J gene: TRBJ2-3
V gene: TRBV7-2
CDR3 DNA: TGTGCCAGCAGTCCCAGGGGTGGGAGTCGGTATTTT
CDR3 protein: CASSPRGGSRYF

clone size: few
D gene: -
J gene: TRBJ1-5
V gene: TRBV6-1
CDR3 DNA: TGTGCCAGCCGGGACGGTAGCAATCAGCCCCAGCATTTT
CDR3 protein: CASRDGSNQPQHF

clone size: -
D gene: TRBD2
J gene: TRBJ2-1
V gene: TRBV12-3/TRBV12-4
CDR3 DNA: TGTGCCTGCAGTCCCCAGGTCGGGACTAGCGGGGGGGCATCCAATGAGCAGTTCTTC
CDR3 protein: CACSPQVGTSGGASNEQFF

clone size: few
D gene: TRBD2
J gene: TRBJ2-7
V gene: TRBV7-8
CDR3 DNA: TGTGCCAGCAGCTCAAGACTAGCGGGAGGCCACGAGCAGTACTTC
CDR3 protein: CASSSRLAGGHEQYF

clone size: few
D gene: TRBD2
J gene: TRBJ2-4
V gene: TRBV7-2
CDR3 DNA: TGTGCCAGCAGCTTAGCGGATCAAGCGGGACTCGACATTCAGTACTTC
CDR3 protein: CASSLADQAGLDIQYF

clone size: -
D gene: -
J gene: TRBJ1-2
V gene: TRBV7-9
CDR3 DNA: TGTGCCAGCAACTCGCAAACAGAGAACTATGGCTACACCTTC
CDR3 protein: CASNSQTENYGYTF

clone size: many
D gene: -
J gene: TRBJ2-1
V gene: TRBV12-3/TRBV12-4
CDR3 DNA: TGTGCCAGCAGTCCCAGTGCAGCGAGGACCGAGCAGTTCTTC
CDR3 protein: CASSPSAARTEQFF

clone size: few
D gene: -
J gene: TRBJ2-7
V gene: TRBV7-2
CDR3 DNA: TGTGCCAGCAGCCCCTGGGCGTCTGGGGGCTACGAGCAGTACTTC
CDR3 protein: CASSPWASGGYEQYF

clone size: -
D gene: -
J gene: TRBJ2-3
V gene: TRBV4-3
CDR3 DNA: TGCGCCAGCAGCCATCAGGGGGAGGCTCGCACAGATACGCAGTATTTT
CDR3 protein: CASSHQGEARTDTQYF

clone size: -
D gene: TRBD2
J gene: TRBJ2-3
V gene: TRBV5-7
CDR3 DNA: TGTGCCAGCAGCCCCGGGACTAGCGGGGGGATCACAGATACGCAGTATTTT
CDR3 protein: CASSPGTSGGITDTQYF

clone size: many
D gene: -
J gene: TRBJ2-7
V gene: TRBV15
CDR3 DNA: TGTGCCACCAGCCGGGGGACAAATTTGCAGTACTTC
CDR3 protein: CATSRGTNLQYF

clone size: -
D gene: TRBD2
J gene: TRBJ2-3
V gene: TRBV20-1
CDR3 DNA: TGCAGTGCTAGAAACCCGAACCGACTAGCGGGGCTTAGCACAGATACGCAGTATTTT
CDR3 protein: CSARNPNRLAGLSTDTQYF

clone size: few
D gene: -
J gene: TRBJ2-2
V gene: TRBV7-9
CDR3 DNA: TGTGCCAGCAGACGACTTCTAGGGGTTCCAGAGGAGCTGTTTTTT
CDR3 protein: CASRRLLGVPEELFF

clone size: -
D gene: TRBD2
J gene: TRBJ2-2
V gene: TRBV4-3
CDR3 DNA: TGCGCCAGCAGCCAAGACCCCCCCAGACCCACTAGCGGGAGCCCCGGGGAGCTGTTTTTT
CDR3 protein: CASSQDPPRPTSGSPGELFF